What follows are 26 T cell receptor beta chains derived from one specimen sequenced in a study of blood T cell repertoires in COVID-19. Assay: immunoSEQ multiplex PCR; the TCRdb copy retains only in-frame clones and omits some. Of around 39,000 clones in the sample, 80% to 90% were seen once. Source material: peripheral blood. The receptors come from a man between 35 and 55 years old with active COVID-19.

For the CDR3, the DNA is TGTGCCAGCAGTTTAGGGACAGGACCAACCTACGAGCAGTACTTC. The encoded protein is CASSLGTGPTYEQYF. This rearrangement joins TRBV27 to TRBJ2-7; 8 nucleotides line up with TRBD1. V trimming: 2 bases; J trimming: 2 bases; junction bases outside the gene matches: 5. The CDR3 runs to 15 residues. The germline gives CDR1 MNHEY, CDR2 SMNVEV (reference sequence).

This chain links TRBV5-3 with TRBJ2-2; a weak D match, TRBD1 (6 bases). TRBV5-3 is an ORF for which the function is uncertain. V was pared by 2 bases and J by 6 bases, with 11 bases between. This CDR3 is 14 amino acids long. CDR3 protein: CARSFSTGPGELFF. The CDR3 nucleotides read TGTGCCAGAAGCTTTTCGACAGGCCCCGGGGAGCTGTTTTTT.

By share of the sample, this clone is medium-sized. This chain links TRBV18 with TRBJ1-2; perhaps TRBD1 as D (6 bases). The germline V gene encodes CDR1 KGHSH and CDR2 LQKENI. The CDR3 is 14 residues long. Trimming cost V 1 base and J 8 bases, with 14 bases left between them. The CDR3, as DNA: TGTGCCAGCTCACCACTATCTGGGGGCGAAGGCTACACCTTC. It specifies CASSPLSGGEGYTF. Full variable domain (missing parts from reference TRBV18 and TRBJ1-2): NAGVMQNPRHLVRRRGQEARLRCSPMKGHSHVYWYRQLPEEGLKFMVYLQKENIIDESGMPKERFSAEFPKEGPSILRIQQVVRGDSAAYFCASSPLSGGEGYTFGSGTRLTVV.

CDR3 in amino acids: CASSGRLAYEQYF. The CDR3, as DNA: TGTGCCAGCAGTGGGCGACTGGCCTACGAGCAGTACTTC. The rearrangement uses TRBV2 and TRBJ2-7; D unclear. Germline loops: CDR1 SNHLY, CDR2 FYNNEI. With 4 bases removed from V and 2 bases from J, the gap between germline ends came to 9 bases. The CDR3 runs 13 residues.

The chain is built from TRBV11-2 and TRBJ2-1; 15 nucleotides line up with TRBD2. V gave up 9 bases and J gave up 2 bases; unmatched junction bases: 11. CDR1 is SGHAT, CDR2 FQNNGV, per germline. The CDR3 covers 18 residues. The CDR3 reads CASSRTSGRVATYNEQFF. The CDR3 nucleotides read TGTGCCAGTTCCCGGACTAGCGGGAGGGTGGCTACCTACAATGAGCAGTTCTTC. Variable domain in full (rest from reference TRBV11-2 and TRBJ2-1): EAGVAQSPRYKIIEKRQSVAFWCNPISGHATLYWYQQILGQGPKLLIQFQNNGVVDDSQLPKDRFSAERLKGVDSTLKIQPAKLEDSAVYLCASSRTSGRVATYNEQFFGPGTRLTVL.

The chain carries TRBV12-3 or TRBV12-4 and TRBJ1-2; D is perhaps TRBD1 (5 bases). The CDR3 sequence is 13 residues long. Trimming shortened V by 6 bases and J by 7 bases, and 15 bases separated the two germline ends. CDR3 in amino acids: CASSLGGYSGYTF. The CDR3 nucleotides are TGTGCCAGCAGCCTCGGGGGTTACAGTGGCTACACCTTC.

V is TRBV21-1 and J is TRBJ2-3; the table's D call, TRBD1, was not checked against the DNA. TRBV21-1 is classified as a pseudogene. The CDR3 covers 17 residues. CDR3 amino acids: CASTKVQGNPSTDTQYF. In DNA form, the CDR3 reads TGTGCCAGCACCAAAGTTCAGGGGAACCCTAGCACAGATACGCAGTATTTT.

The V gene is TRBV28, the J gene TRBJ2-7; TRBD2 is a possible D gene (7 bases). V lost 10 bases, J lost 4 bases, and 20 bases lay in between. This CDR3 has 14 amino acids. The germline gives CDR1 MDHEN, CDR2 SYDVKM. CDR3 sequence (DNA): TGTGCCACCCAGGGGCGGGAGAGTTGGTACGAGCAGTACTTC. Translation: CATQGRESWYEQYF.

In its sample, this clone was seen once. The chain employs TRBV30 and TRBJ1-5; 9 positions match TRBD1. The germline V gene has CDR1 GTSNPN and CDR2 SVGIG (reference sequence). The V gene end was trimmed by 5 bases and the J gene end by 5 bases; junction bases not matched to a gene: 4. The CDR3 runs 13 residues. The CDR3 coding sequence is TGTGCCTGGGCGGACAGGGGATATCAGCCCCAGCATTTT. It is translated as CAWADRGYQPQHF.

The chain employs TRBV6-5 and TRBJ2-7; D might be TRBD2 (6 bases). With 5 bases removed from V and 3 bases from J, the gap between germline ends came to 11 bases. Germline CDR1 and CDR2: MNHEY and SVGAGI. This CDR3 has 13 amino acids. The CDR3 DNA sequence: TGTGCCAGCAGTCGGGCGGGAAACTACGAGCAGTACTTC. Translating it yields CASSRAGNYEQYF.

In nucleotides, the CDR3 is TGTGCCAGCAGCCTCACAGGGAAGGATCACTATGGCTACACCTTC. Protein: CASSLTGKDHYGYTF. This rearrangement joins TRBV7-9 to TRBJ1-2; the D gene is possibly TRBD1 (6 bases). This CDR3 is 15 amino acids long. With 5 bases removed from V and 3 bases from J, the gap between germline ends came to 16 bases. Germline V gives CDR1 SEHNR, CDR2 FQNEAQ (reference sequence).

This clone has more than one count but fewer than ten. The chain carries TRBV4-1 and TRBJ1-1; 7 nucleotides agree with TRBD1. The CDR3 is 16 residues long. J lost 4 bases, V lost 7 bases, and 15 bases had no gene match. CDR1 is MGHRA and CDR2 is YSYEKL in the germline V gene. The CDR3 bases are TGCGCCAGCATCCCCTCAGGGGGGCTGAAGGTCACTGAAGCTTTCTTT. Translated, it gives CASIPSGGLKVTEAFF.

CDR3 amino acids: CASRQGRDEKLFF. CDR3 bases: TGCGCCAGCCGACAGGGACGGGATGAAAAACTGTTTTTT. The gene calls are TRBV10-1 and TRBJ1-4, with TRBD1 identical over 7 bases. Per the germline V gene, CDR1 is WNHNN and CDR2 is SYGVQD (reference sequence). V shed 8 bases and J 6 bases; nucleotides not matched to a gene: 6. The CDR3 runs 13 residues.

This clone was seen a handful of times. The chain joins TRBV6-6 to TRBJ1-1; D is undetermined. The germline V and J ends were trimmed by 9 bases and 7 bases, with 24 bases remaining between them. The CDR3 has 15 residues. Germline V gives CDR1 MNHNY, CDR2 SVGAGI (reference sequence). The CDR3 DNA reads TGTGCCAGTACCCTCCCGGAGCAAAGGGAGGGTGAAGCTTTCTTT. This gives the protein CASTLPEQREGEAFF.

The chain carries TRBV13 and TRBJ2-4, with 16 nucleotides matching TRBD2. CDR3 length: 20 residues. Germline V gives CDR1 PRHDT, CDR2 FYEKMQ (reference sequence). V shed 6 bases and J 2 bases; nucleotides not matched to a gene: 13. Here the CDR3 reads CASRRTAGTSGRGTKNIQYF. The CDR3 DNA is TGTGCCAGCAGACGAACCGCCGGGACTAGCGGGAGGGGAACCAAAAACATTCAGTACTTC.

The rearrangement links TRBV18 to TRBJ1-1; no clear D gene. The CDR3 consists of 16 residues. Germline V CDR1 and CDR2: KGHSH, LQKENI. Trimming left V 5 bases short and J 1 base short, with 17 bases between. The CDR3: CASSSSPEAPNTEAFF. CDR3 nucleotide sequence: TGTGCCAGCTCATCATCCCCAGAGGCGCCGAACACTGAAGCTTTCTTT.

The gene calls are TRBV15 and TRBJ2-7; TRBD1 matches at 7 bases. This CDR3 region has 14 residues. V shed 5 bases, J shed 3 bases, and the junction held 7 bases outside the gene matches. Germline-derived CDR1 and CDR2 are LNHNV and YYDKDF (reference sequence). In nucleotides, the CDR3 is TGTGCCACCAGCGACAGGGTAGGAGGCTACGAGCAGTACTTC. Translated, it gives CATSDRVGGYEQYF.

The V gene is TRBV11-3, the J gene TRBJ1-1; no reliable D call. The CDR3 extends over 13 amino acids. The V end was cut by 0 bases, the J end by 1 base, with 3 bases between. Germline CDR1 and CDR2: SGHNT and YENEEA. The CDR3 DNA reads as TGTGCCAGCAGCTTAGAGGCGAACACTGAAGCTTTCTTT. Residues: CASSLEANTEAFF.

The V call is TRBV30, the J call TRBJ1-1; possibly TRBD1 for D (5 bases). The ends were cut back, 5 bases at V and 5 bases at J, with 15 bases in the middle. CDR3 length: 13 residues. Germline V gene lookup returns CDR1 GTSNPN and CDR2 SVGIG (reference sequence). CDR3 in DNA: TGTGCCTGGGGGTTAGGGGTAGGGACTGAAGCTTTCTTT. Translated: CAWGLGVGTEAFF. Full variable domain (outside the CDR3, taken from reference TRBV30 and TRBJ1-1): SQTIHQWPATLVQPVGSPLSLECTVEGTSNPNLYWYRQAAGRGLQLLFYSVGIGQISSEVPQNLSASRPQDRQFILSSKKLLLSDSGFYLCAWGLGVGTEAFFGQGTRLTVV.

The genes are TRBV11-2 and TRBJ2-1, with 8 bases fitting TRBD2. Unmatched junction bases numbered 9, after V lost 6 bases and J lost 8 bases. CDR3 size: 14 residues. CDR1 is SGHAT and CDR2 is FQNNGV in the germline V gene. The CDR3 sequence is CASRGAGVSYEQFF. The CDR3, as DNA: TGTGCCAGCAGGGGAGCGGGAGTGAGCTATGAGCAGTTCTTC.

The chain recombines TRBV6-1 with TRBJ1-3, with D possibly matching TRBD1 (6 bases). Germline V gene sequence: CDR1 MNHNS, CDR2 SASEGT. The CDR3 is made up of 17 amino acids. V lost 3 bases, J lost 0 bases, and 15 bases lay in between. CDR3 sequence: CASSDLFGGFSGNTIYF. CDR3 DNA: TGTGCCAGCAGTGACCTTTTTGGGGGCTTCTCTGGAAACACCATATATTTT.

The CDR3 spells CASSRDLGSPLHF. In DNA, the CDR3 is TGTGCCAGCAGTCGGGACTTAGGATCACCCCTCCACTTT. V and J are TRBV6-5 and TRBJ1-6, with D perhaps matching TRBD1 (5 bases). This CDR3 is built from 13 residues. The germline V and J ends were trimmed by 5 bases and 10 bases, with 12 bases remaining between them. Germline V gene sequence: CDR1 MNHEY, CDR2 SVGAGI.

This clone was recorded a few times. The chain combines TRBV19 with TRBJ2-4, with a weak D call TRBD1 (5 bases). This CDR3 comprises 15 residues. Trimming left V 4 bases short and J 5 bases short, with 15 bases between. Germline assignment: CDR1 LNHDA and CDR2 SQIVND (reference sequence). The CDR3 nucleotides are TGTGCCAGTAGTACCCCCGCCCTAGGGGAAAACATTCAGTACTTC. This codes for CASSTPALGENIQYF.

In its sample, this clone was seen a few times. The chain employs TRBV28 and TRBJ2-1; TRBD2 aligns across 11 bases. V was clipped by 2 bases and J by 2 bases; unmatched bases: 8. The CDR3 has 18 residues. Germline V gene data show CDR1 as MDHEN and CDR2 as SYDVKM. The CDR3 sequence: CASSLRLAGGAPYNEQFF. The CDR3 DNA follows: TGTGCCAGCAGTTTACGATTAGCGGGAGGGGCCCCCTACAATGAGCAGTTCTTC.

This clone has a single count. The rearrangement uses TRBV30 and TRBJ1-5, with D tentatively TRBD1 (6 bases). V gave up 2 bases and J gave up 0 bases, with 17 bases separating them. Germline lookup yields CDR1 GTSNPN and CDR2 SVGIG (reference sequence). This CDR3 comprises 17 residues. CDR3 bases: TGTGCCTGGAGTAGGGGGAGGGACGAAGATAGCAATCAGCCCCAGCATTTT. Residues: CAWSRGRDEDSNQPQHF.

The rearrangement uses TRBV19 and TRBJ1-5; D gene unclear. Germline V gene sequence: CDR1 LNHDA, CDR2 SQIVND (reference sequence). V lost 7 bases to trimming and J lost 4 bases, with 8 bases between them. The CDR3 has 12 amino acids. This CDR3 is CASMQWNQPQHF. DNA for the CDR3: TGTGCCAGTATGCAGTGGAATCAGCCCCAGCATTTT.